What follows are 23 T cell receptor beta chains derived from one specimen sequenced in a study of T-cell reconstitution after alpha-beta-depleted transplantation in children (dated by TCRdb to 2015 to 2016). Libraries were made using PCR. Sequencing relied on an Illumina HiSeq 2500. To normalize quantification of the TCRbeta repertoire, the TCR libraries were built with molecular barcoding that relied on unique molecular identifiers. Clones were called with MiXCR by TCRdb after fastp trimmed the public reads at Q25, and only in-frame beta chains were retained. Each entry merges the rows of one CDR3 protein and shows their most common DNA and genes. A total of approximately 980,000 distinct CDR3 sequences appear in this sample, around 30% of them only once. About 28% of the sample belongs to the ten largest clones. Read against the paper, the sample's treatment or condition label means: allogeneic hematopoietic cell transplantation with graft depleted of TCRalphabeta T cells and CD19 B cells.

This sample comprised PBMCs, mostly from graft donor cells, obtained 360 days after TCRalphabeta/CD19-depleted stem cell transplant. Source of these receptors: a boy less than two years old who had a stem cell transplant for SCID, so the T cells may come from the graft donor.

V gene TRBV29-1 combines with J gene TRBJ1-1, with a weak D call TRBD1 (6 bases). There are 16 residues in the CDR3. Between the trimmed V and J ends, which lost 0 bases and 1 base, there was a span of 15 bases. The germline V gene encodes CDR1 SQVTM and CDR2 ANQGSEA. The DNA of the CDR3 is TGCAGCGTTGAAGATCTTCTCGGCAGGGGGAACACTGAAGCTTTCTTT. Protein sequence: CSVEDLLGRGNTEAFF.

The rearrangement joins TRBV7-9 to TRBJ2-3; D is possibly TRBD1 (6 bases). V lost 1 base to trimming and J lost 5 bases, with 16 bases between them. CDR1 is SEHNR, CDR2 FQNEAQ, per germline (reference sequence). The CDR3 sequence is 16 residues long. CDR3 region: CASSLVTGFKGDTQYF. The CDR3 coding sequence is TGTGCCAGCAGCTTAGTTACAGGGTTTAAGGGAGATACGCAGTATTTT.

There are a few counts of this clonotype. The rearrangement links TRBV15 to TRBJ2-7; D is unresolved. Per germline, CDR1 LNHNV and CDR2 YYDKDF (reference sequence). This CDR3 is built from 14 residues. V lost 0 bases and J 5 bases, leaving 11 bases between the germline ends. CDR3 residues: CATSRDLGIHEQYF. CDR3 DNA sequence: TGTGCCACCAGCAGAGATCTAGGCATCCACGAGCAGTACTTC.

The V call is TRBV5-1, the J call TRBJ2-3; TRBD2 is a possible D gene (5 bases). Germline V gene lookup returns CDR1 SGHRS and CDR2 YFSETQ. The germline V and J ends were trimmed by 3 bases and 0 bases, with 14 bases remaining between them. The CDR3 is 16 residues long. The CDR3 is CASSSLGLASTDTQYF. CDR3 in DNA: TGCGCCAGCAGCTCGTTGGGCCTAGCCAGCACAGATACGCAGTATTTT.

This clonotype was observed a handful of times. The chain couples TRBV2 to TRBJ2-1, with 13 bases aligning to TRBD2. V shed 1 base, J shed 1 base, and the junction held 4 bases outside the gene matches. Looked up from germline, CDR1 is SNHLY and CDR2 is FYNNEI. CDR3 size: 18 residues. The CDR3 bases are TGTGCCAGCAGTGAAGGACTAGCGGGGGGCCGTTCCTACAATGAGCAGTTCTTC. This encodes CASSEGLAGGRSYNEQFF.

The chain has TRBV28 and TRBJ2-3, with 9 bases aligning to TRBD2. Per germline, CDR1 MDHEN and CDR2 SYDVKM. V gave up 6 bases and J gave up 2 bases; unmatched junction bases: 12. The CDR3 covers 17 residues. CDR3 protein: CASRSPLAGHSTDTQYF. The CDR3 coding sequence is TGTGCCAGCAGGTCCCCCCTAGCGGGGCATTCCACAGATACGCAGTATTTT.

This clonotype was counted a few times. This sequence joins TRBV5-1 and TRBJ2-1; possible D gene TRBD2, 5 bases. Germline V gene data show CDR1 as SGHRS and CDR2 as YFSETQ. Trimming pared 1 base from V and 6 bases from J, leaving 11 bases between. The CDR3 has 14 residues. This CDR3 is CASSLYRAGNEQFF. CDR3 nucleotide sequence: TGCGCCAGCAGCTTGTATAGGGCGGGCAATGAGCAGTTCTTC.

The chain has TRBV5-1 and TRBJ2-7, with TRBD2 as a possible D gene (6 bases). CDR1 is SGHRS and CDR2 is YFSETQ in the germline V gene. Trimming stripped 5 bases from V and 0 bases from J, with 15 bases between. CDR3 size: 15 residues. For the CDR3, the DNA is TGCGCCAGCAGATTAAACCGCGGGGTCTCCTACGAGCAGTACTTC. Residues: CASRLNRGVSYEQYF.

Many counts were recorded for this clonotype. The junction and the germline gene differ at one end; a read error may be behind it. The gene calls are TRBV12-3 or TRBV12-4 and TRBJ2-2, with 9 bases matching TRBD2. This CDR3 region has 15 residues. The CDR3, as DNA: TGTGCCAGCAGCTTAGCGGGGGTCAACACCGGGGAGCTGTTTTTT. This codes for CASSLAGVNTGELFF.

This clonotype appeared a few times. The genes are TRBV11-2 and TRBJ1-2; TRBD1 is a possible D gene (6 bases). The ends were cut back, 4 bases at V and 4 bases at J, with 13 bases in the middle. CDR3 length: 14 amino acids. CDR1 is SGHAT and CDR2 is FQNNGV in the germline V gene. The CDR3 DNA reads TGTGCCAGCAGCTCTCCACAGGGTCCCTATGGCTACACCTTC. Its protein is CASSSPQGPYGYTF.

CDR3: CASSPPWTDEQYF. The CDR3 bases are TGTGCCAGCAGCCCTCCGTGGACAGACGAGCAGTACTTC. This rearrangement joins TRBV5-6 to TRBJ2-7; weak D call: TRBD1 (6 bases). V shed 4 bases and J shed 5 bases, with 13 bases lying between them. This CDR3 comprises 13 residues. Germline loops: CDR1 SGHDT, CDR2 YYEEEE. Full variable domain (missing parts from reference TRBV5-6 and TRBJ2-7): DAGVTQSPTHLIKTRGQQVTLRCSPKSGHDTVSWYQQALGQGPQFIFQYYEEEERQRGNFPDRFSGHQFPNYSSELNVNALLLGDSALYLCASSPPWTDEQYFGPGTRLTVT.

In its sample, this clonotype was seen once. As DNA, the CDR3 is TGTGCCAGCAGGAAGGGGTGGCAGGTCGAGAACACCGGGGAGCTGTTTTTT. This sequence encodes CASRKGWQVENTGELFF. The chain has TRBV2 and TRBJ2-2, with a weak D call TRBD1 (5 bases). The length of the CDR3 is 17 residues. V was trimmed by 6 bases and J by 1 base, leaving 18 bases between them. The germline V gene has CDR1 SNHLY and CDR2 FYNNEI.

The CDR3 DNA sequence: TGTGCCAGCAGCCTACAGCGGTGGGATCGGAAGGAGACCCAGTACTTC. It specifies CASSLQRWDRKETQYF. The chain employs TRBV5-6 and TRBJ2-5; TRBD2 might be the D (5 bases). Germline values: CDR1 SGHDT, CDR2 YYEEEE. The CDR3 is 16 amino acids. The V gene lost 4 bases and the J gene lost 5 bases, with 21 bases spanning the gap. Combining the CDR3 with reference TRBV5-6 and TRBJ2-5 gives the whole variable domain DAGVTQSPTHLIKTRGQQVTLRCSPKSGHDTVSWYQQALGQGPQFIFQYYEEEERQRGNFPDRFSGHQFPNYSSELNVNALLLGDSALYLCASSLQRWDRKETQYFGPGTRLLVL.

The rearrangement joins TRBV3-1 to TRBJ2-3; perhaps TRBD2 as D (6 bases). V dropped 0 bases and J dropped 6 bases, with 16 bases sitting between them. The CDR3 is 16 residues long. In germline, CDR1 is LGHDT, CDR2 YNNKEL (reference sequence). CDR3 residues: CASSQEGRRGGDTQYF. In nucleotides, the CDR3 is TGTGCCAGCAGCCAAGAGGGTCGGCGGGGTGGTGATACGCAGTATTTT.

V and J are TRBV5-1 and TRBJ2-5, with 10 bases identical to TRBD1. The CDR3 consists of 16 residues. Germline CDR1 is SGHRS and CDR2 is YFSETQ. The V and J ends lost 2 bases and 2 bases, in that order; junction bases with no gene match: 6. The CDR3 sequence: CASSFVDRGRQETQYF. Written as DNA, the CDR3 is TGCGCCAGCAGCTTTGTAGACAGGGGGCGGCAAGAGACCCAGTACTTC. Full variable domain (remainder filled in from reference TRBV5-1 and TRBJ2-5): KAGVTQTPRYLIKTRGQQVTLSCSPISGHRSVSWYQQTPGQGLQFLFEYFSETQRNKGNFPGRFSGRQFSNSRSEMNVSTLELGDSALYLCASSFVDRGRQETQYFGPGTRLLVL.

The chain uses TRBV7-9 and TRBJ2-5; 8 bases line up with TRBD1. This CDR3 region has 15 residues. The trim removed 6 bases at V and 2 bases at J, leaving 8 bases unmatched. CDR1 and CDR2 from the germline V gene are SEHNR and FQNEAQ (reference sequence). The CDR3 loop is CASSLGTGLQETQYF. The CDR3 DNA reads TGTGCCAGCAGTCTCGGGACAGGCCTGCAAGAGACCCAGTACTTC.

This chain links TRBV29-1 with TRBJ1-1, with a possible D match to TRBD1 (5 bases). Germline CDR1 is SQVTM and CDR2 is ANQGSEA. The CDR3 consists of 12 residues. V was clipped by 5 bases and J by 6 bases, with 13 bases between them. The CDR3 spells CSVQGGRAEAFF. The CDR3 region has the DNA TGCAGCGTTCAGGGTGGGAGGGCTGAAGCTTTCTTT.

This clonotype turned up a few times. The V call is TRBV7-6, the J call TRBJ2-3, with 13 bases fitting TRBD2. The CDR3 covers 16 residues. The germline V gene has CDR1 SGHVS and CDR2 FNYEAQ. The V segment lost 5 bases and the J segment 10 bases; nucleotides outside the gene matches: 12. CDR3 loop: CASSPRTSGGGGAQYF. DNA of the CDR3: TGTGCCAGCAGCCCTCGGACTAGCGGGGGCGGGGGTGCGCAGTATTTT.

This clonotype was counted between two and nine times. This chain joins TRBV24-1 and TRBJ2-5, with D perhaps TRBD1 (6 bases). The CDR3 contains 16 residues. The ends were cut back, 4 bases at V and 4 bases at J, with 18 bases in the middle. Germline V lookup: CDR1 KGHDR, CDR2 SFDVKD. CDR3 DNA: TGTGCCACCAGTGACCCCGCGGTGGGGGCGGGAGAGACCCAGTACTTC. As protein: CATSDPAVGAGETQYF.

DNA for the CDR3: TGCGCCAGCAGCTTGGACAGGGGAGAGGGTGAGCAGTTCTTC. It encodes CASSLDRGEGEQFF. V usage is TRBV5-1 and J usage is TRBJ2-1; 7 nucleotides line up with TRBD1. This CDR3 region has 14 residues. Germline values: CDR1 SGHRS, CDR2 YFSETQ. After removal of 0 bases from V and 9 bases from J, the junction contained 6 bases not matched to a gene.

This clonotype was counted a single time. The chain combines TRBV10-2 with TRBJ1-1, with TRBD1 identical over 8 bases. The V segment lost 4 bases and the J segment 3 bases; nucleotides outside the gene matches: 1. This CDR3 spans 13 amino acids. Germline assignment: CDR1 WSHSY and CDR2 SAAADI. As DNA, the CDR3 is TGCGCCAGCAGTGCAGGGGGCTACACTGAAGCTTTCTTT. Its protein is CASSAGGYTEAFF.

The chain employs TRBV5-1 and TRBJ2-3; D is possibly TRBD2 (5 bases). V lost 3 bases to trimming and J lost 4 bases, with 15 bases between them. Germline V gene data show CDR1 as SGHRS and CDR2 as YFSETQ. CDR3 length: 15 amino acids. The CDR3 sequence is CASSSGLPNPDTQYF. CDR3 coding DNA: TGCGCCAGCAGCTCTGGACTGCCAAATCCAGATACGCAGTATTTT.

V gene TRBV5-1 combines with J gene TRBJ2-2; either TRBD1 or TRBD2 may supply D (5 bases each). The CDR3 has 15 amino acids. Per the germline V gene, CDR1 is SGHRS and CDR2 is YFSETQ. Trimming took off 6 bases at V and 0 bases at J, with 12 bases between the two ends. CDR3 DNA: TGCGCCAGCAATTCCGGGACCACGAACACCGGGGAGCTGTTTTTT. Residues: CASNSGTTNTGELFF.